These 3 T cell receptor beta chains originate from one sample sequenced in a study of T cell changes during pregnancy in multiple sclerosis. The method was immunoSEQ multiplex PCR; TCRdb's version includes in-frame clones alone and lacks a portion of them. The sample consists of about 31,000 clones, around 90% of them appearing once. The sample in question was CD8+ T cells from peripheral blood mononuclear cells, obtained in the first trimester of pregnancy. The receptors here all came from a female donor with multiple sclerosis, enrolled in a pregnancy study.

The CDR3 region is CASTLGQGARDEQFF. CDR3 DNA sequence: TGTGCCAGTACCCTCGGACAGGGGGCTAGGGATGAGCAGTTCTTC. This rearrangement joins TRBV19 to TRBJ2-1, with 11 nucleotides matching TRBD1. The CDR3 totals 15 residues. The V and J ends lost 7 bases and 8 bases, in that order; junction bases with no gene match: 10. Germline V gene lookup returns CDR1 LNHDA and CDR2 SQIVND (reference sequence).

The V gene is TRBV2, the J gene TRBJ1-6; tentatively, D is TRBD1 (6 bases). The CDR3 loop spans 16 amino acids. V was pared by 0 bases and J by 8 bases, with 14 bases between. Germline CDR1 reads SNHLY; CDR2 reads FYNNEI. The CDR3 region is CASSEAQQGQDSPLHF. CDR3 bases: TGTGCCAGCAGTGAAGCGCAACAGGGTCAGGATTCACCCCTCCACTTT.

A few counts support this clone. The chain carries TRBV6-1 and TRBJ2-7, with 9 bases identical to TRBD1. This CDR3 is 15 amino acids long. Trimming at V came to 6 bases and at J to 4 bases, leaving 10 bases not matched to a gene. Germline V gene data show CDR1 as MNHNS and CDR2 as SASEGT. In DNA, the CDR3 is TGTGCCAGCAGCCCACTACAGGGGGCGGCTTACGAGCAGTACTTC. Translation gives CASSPLQGAAYEQYF.